Below, 7 T cell receptor beta chains from the same sample are listed, as sequenced in a study of blood T cell repertoires in COVID-19. Clones were read by immunoSEQ multiplex PCR, and TCRdb kept only the in-frame ones, dropping some. Here the sample spans approximately 460,000 clones, 85% to 90% being singletons. The sample comprised peripheral blood. These receptors all come from a man aged 18 to 29 with COVID-19, enrolled during active disease.

CDR3 protein: CASSPFGDRDYEQYF. DNA for the CDR3: TGTGCCAGCAGCCCATTCGGGGACAGGGACTACGAGCAGTACTTC. The chain has TRBV27 and TRBJ2-7, with 9 bases that match TRBD1. The CDR3 extends over 15 amino acids. Looked up from germline, CDR1 is MNHEY and CDR2 is SMNVEV (reference sequence). V trimming: 6 bases; J trimming: 3 bases; junction bases outside the gene matches: 9.

This clone appeared once. V is TRBV5-4 and J is TRBJ2-7; D is perhaps TRBD1 (6 bases). The V gene lost 1 base and the J gene lost 0 bases, with 11 bases spanning the gap. The CDR3 loop spans 15 amino acids. CDR1 and CDR2 from the germline V gene are SGHNT and YYREEE (reference sequence). The CDR3 DNA is TGTGCCAGCAGCTTGTCACAGGGTAGCTCCTACGAGCAGTACTTC. This codes for CASSLSQGSSYEQYF.

The V and J genes are TRBV7-2 and TRBJ2-5, with 9 bases identical to TRBD2. This CDR3 has 18 amino acids. Germline V CDR1 and CDR2: SGHTA, FQGNSA. With V trimmed by 1 base and J by 3 bases, 12 bases remained unmatched. The CDR3 region is CASSLGWGSGRVKETQYF. CDR3 bases: TGTGCCAGCAGCTTAGGATGGGGTAGCGGGAGAGTAAAAGAGACCCAGTACTTC. Full variable domain (outside the CDR3, taken from reference TRBV7-2 and TRBJ2-5): GAGVSQSPSNKVTEKGKDVELRCDPISGHTALYWYRQSLGQGLEFLIYFQGNSAPDKSGLPSDRFSAERTGGSVSTLTIQRTQQEDSAVYLCASSLGWGSGRVKETQYFGPGTRLLVL.

J is TRBJ2-5 and V is TRBV5-1; no clear D gene. Per the germline V gene, CDR1 is SGHRS and CDR2 is YFSETQ. The CDR3 covers 13 residues. V lost 0 bases to trimming and J lost 4 bases, with 7 bases between them. In DNA form, the CDR3 reads TGCGCCAGCAGCTTGGAAAATCTAGAGACCCAGTACTTC. It is translated as CASSLENLETQYF.

V and J are TRBV4-1 and TRBJ1-3; no definite D call. Germline CDR1 reads MGHRA; CDR2 reads YSYEKL. Trimming removed 4 bases at V and 4 bases at J, with 17 bases between. The CDR3 contains 16 residues. The CDR3 region is CASSPKGSLGGNTIYF. CDR3 sequence (DNA): TGCGCCAGCAGCCCAAAAGGGAGCTTGGGGGGAAACACCATATATTTT.

The chain joins TRBV7-4 to TRBJ2-5; 9 positions agree with TRBD1. CDR1 is SGHVT, CDR2 SQSDAQ, per germline. This CDR3 has 14 amino acids. Trimming at V came to 4 bases and at J to 5 bases, leaving 5 bases not matched to a gene. The CDR3 DNA reads as TGTGCCAGCAGCTCTAACGACAGGGGGGAGACCCAGTACTTC. It codes for CASSSNDRGETQYF.

The chain couples TRBV6-1 to TRBJ2-5; the match to TRBD2 covers 7 bases. The germline CDR1 and CDR2 sequences are MNHNS and SASEGT. V shed 3 bases and J 5 bases; nucleotides not matched to a gene: 0. This CDR3 is built from 12 residues. The CDR3 sequence is CASSDGGETQYF. The CDR3 bases are TGTGCCAGCAGTGACGGGGGGGAGACCCAGTACTTC.